A single sample is the source of the 13 T cell receptor beta chains below, sequenced in a study of response to subunit inactivated influenza vaccine (dated by TCRdb to between 2017 and 2018). Library preparation was by RT-PCR. Sequencing took place on an Illumina HiSeq 2500. TCRdb handled the public reads itself, with Q25 trimming in fastp and clone calling in MiXCR, and kept productive beta chains. Rows matching on CDR3 protein sequence are summarized as one entry with the most common DNA and genes. Recorded for this sample are roughly 780,000 distinct CDR3 sequences; approximately 17% of them occurred a single time. The ten biggest clones cover 11% of the sample. The input for sequencing was PBMCs from blood, taken around 5 days after vaccination. These receptors came from a man between 45 and 60 years old who received an inactivated influenza vaccine. Donor details come from another sample of the same person, matched by shared clones.

This clonotype was seen a handful of times. This rearrangement joins TRBV20-1 to TRBJ2-7; D not certain. Germline V gene lookup returns CDR1 DFQATT and CDR2 SNEGSKA (reference sequence). The CDR3 runs 13 residues. The germline V and J ends were trimmed by 3 bases and 7 bases, with 16 bases remaining between them. The chain's CDR3 is CSASPPESREQYF. The CDR3 nucleotides are TGCAGTGCTAGTCCCCCGGAATCCAGGGAGCAGTACTTC.

This clonotype was counted a few times. The chain is built from TRBV7-9 and TRBJ2-2; TRBD2 agrees at 11 bases. Germline-derived CDR1 and CDR2 are SEHNR and FQNEAQ (reference sequence). The junction had 9 bases not matched to a gene; V was cut back by 6 bases and J by 3 bases. The CDR3 loop spans 17 amino acids. The CDR3 protein is CASSAMTSGIYTGELFF. The DNA of the CDR3 is TGTGCCAGCAGTGCAATGACTAGCGGGATTTACACCGGGGAGCTGTTTTTT.

This clonotype appeared a few times. The rearrangement links TRBV9 to TRBJ2-5; no definite D call. The CDR3 contains 14 residues. Germline lookup yields CDR1 SGDLS and CDR2 YYNGEE. The V and J ends lost 0 bases and 5 bases respectively, with 11 bases between them. The DNA for the CDR3 is TGTGCCAGCAGCGTAGGAGTGGGTCGGGAGACCCAGTACTTC. This codes for CASSVGVGRETQYF.

The rearrangement joins TRBV6-5 to TRBJ2-7; unclear D gene. This CDR3 has 15 residues. The V end was cut by 0 bases, the J end by 2 bases, with 11 bases between. The germline CDR1 and CDR2 sequences are MNHEY and SVGAGI. The CDR3 is CASSYSIQSPYEQYF. The CDR3, as DNA: TGTGCCAGCAGTTACTCGATCCAGAGTCCCTACGAGCAGTACTTC.

The chain has TRBV20-1 and TRBJ1-1, with D perhaps TRBD1 (5 bases). The V end was cut by 3 bases, the J end by 11 bases, with 19 bases between. There are 13 residues in the CDR3. CDR1 is DFQATT, CDR2 SNEGSKA, per germline (reference sequence). The CDR3 spells CSASLQGLGGAFF. CDR3 DNA sequence: TGCAGTGCTAGTCTTCAGGGCCTAGGAGGCGCTTTCTTT.

The V and J genes are TRBV10-2 and TRBJ2-7, with TRBD1 matching 7 bases. Germline CDR1 reads WSHSY; CDR2 reads SAAADI. The CDR3 is made up of 14 amino acids. V shed 10 bases, J shed 0 bases, and the junction held 9 bases outside the gene matches. CDR3 sequence: CANSRDRSSYEQYF. As DNA, the CDR3 is TGCGCCAACAGCCGGGACAGAAGCTCCTACGAGCAGTACTTC.

This clonotype was seen repeatedly, ten times or more. The rearrangement links TRBV27 to TRBJ2-1, with D possibly TRBD2 on 6 matching bases. The germline V gene encodes CDR1 MNHEY and CDR2 SMNVEV (reference sequence). V dropped 6 bases and J dropped 0 bases, with 9 bases sitting between them. This CDR3 comprises 14 residues. Written as DNA, the CDR3 is TGTGCCAGCAGCGCGGGGAACTCCTACAATGAGCAGTTCTTC. This gives the protein CASSAGNSYNEQFF.

The chain combines TRBV7-9 with TRBJ2-7; 8 bases line up with TRBD1. The CDR3 is 14 residues long. The germline CDR1 and CDR2 sequences are SEHNR and FQNEAQ (reference sequence). V dropped 5 bases and J dropped 3; count of bases not matched to a gene: 6. CDR3 residues: CASSPDRVDYEQYF. In DNA, the CDR3 is TGTGCCAGCAGCCCGGACAGGGTGGACTACGAGCAGTACTTC.

The chain employs TRBV7-3 and TRBJ2-3; no definite D call. Trimming shortened V by 2 bases and J by 4 bases, and 10 bases separated the two germline ends. The germline V gene encodes CDR1 SGHTA and CDR2 FQGTGA. CDR3 size: 14 residues. CDR3 sequence reads: CASSLSAASDTQYF. Here the CDR3 DNA reads TGTGCCAGCAGCTTATCGGCAGCGTCAGATACGCAGTATTTT.

This chain connects TRBV6-5 to TRBJ1-5; 7 nucleotides match TRBD1. Per germline, CDR1 MNHEY and CDR2 SVGAGI. Trimming took 0 bases from V and 0 from J; bases not matched to a gene: 2. CDR3 length equals 16 residues. CDR3 amino acids: CASSYSGTASNQPQHF. The CDR3 DNA is TGTGCCAGCAGTTACTCCGGGACAGCTAGCAATCAGCCCCAGCATTTT.

This clonotype has only a few counts. V is TRBV4-2 and J is TRBJ2-3; 9 nucleotides line up with TRBD1. Germline loops: CDR1 LGHNA, CDR2 YNFKEQ. J gave up 2 bases and V 3 bases, and 3 bases lay outside the gene matches. The CDR3 sequence is 15 residues long. For the CDR3, the DNA is TGTGCCAGCAGCCAGAGGGACAGGGTCACAGATACGCAGTATTTT. Translated: CASSQRDRVTDTQYF.

The J gene is TRBJ2-1, the V gene TRBV7-8; no clear D. V lost 5 bases, J lost 9 bases, and 11 bases lay in between. Germline CDR1 is SGHVS and CDR2 is FQNEAQ. The CDR3 covers 12 residues. CDR3 sequence (DNA): TGTGCCAGCAGCAAAAGCTTTGGTGAGCAGTTCTTC. It codes for CASSKSFGEQFF.

The chain is built from TRBV7-2 and TRBJ1-5; D is unclear. Looked up from germline, CDR1 is SGHTA and CDR2 is FQGNSA. With 2 bases removed from V and 5 bases from J, the gap between germline ends came to 13 bases. The CDR3 contains 15 residues. The CDR3 here is CASSLQAGTHQPQHF. In DNA form, the CDR3 reads TGTGCCAGCAGCTTACAGGCAGGAACCCATCAGCCCCAGCATTTT.